The clone carrying this T cell receptor (beta chain) came up many times. The sample originates from a study of T cells in Graves' hyperthyroidism and ophthalmopathy. RNA transcripts gave rise to amplified TCR beta CDR3 regions. The HTBI primer set was used in a first-round RT-PCR of the TCR CDR3. TCRdb re-analysed the multiplex PCR reads in MiXCR, keeping a single row per CDR3 protein. The table records around 620,000 distinct CDR3 sequences, about 14% of them present only once. Trimming removed 3 bases from V and 5 bases from J, with 10 bases in between. There are 13 residues in the CDR3. Looked up from germline, CDR1 is SGHTA and CDR2 is FQGNSA.

This rearrangement joins TRBV7-2 to TRBJ2-5; D remains ambiguous. The TCR originated in a woman between 18 and 29 years old with Graves' ophthalmopathy. Sequencing used blood. The CDR3 region is CASSFLGEETQYF. In DNA, the CDR3 is TGTGCCAGCAGCTTCCTCGGAGAGGAGACCCAGTACTTC.